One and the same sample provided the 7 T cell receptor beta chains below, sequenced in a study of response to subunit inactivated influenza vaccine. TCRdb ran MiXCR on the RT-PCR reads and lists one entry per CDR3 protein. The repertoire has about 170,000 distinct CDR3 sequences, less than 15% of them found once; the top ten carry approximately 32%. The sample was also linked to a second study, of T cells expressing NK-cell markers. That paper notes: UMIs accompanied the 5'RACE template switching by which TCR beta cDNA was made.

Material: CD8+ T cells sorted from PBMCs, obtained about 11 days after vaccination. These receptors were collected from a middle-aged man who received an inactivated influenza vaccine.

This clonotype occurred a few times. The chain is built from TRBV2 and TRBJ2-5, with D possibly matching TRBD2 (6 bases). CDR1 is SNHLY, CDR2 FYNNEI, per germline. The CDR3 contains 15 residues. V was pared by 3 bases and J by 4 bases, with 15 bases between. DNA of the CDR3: TGTGCCAGCAGTGATACGACGCTGGAGGGAGAGACCCAGTACTTC. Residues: CASSDTTLEGETQYF.

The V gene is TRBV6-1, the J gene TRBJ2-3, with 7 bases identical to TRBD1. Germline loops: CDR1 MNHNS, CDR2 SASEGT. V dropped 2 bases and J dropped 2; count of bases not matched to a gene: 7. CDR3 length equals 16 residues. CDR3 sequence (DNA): TGTGCCAGCAGTGAAACGACAGGGAGTTACACAGATACGCAGTATTTT. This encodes CASSETTGSYTDTQYF.

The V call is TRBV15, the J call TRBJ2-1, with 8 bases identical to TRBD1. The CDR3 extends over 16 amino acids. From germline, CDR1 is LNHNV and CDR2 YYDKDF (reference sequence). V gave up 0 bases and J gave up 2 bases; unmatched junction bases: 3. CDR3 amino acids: CATSRDPDRAYNEQFF. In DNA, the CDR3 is TGTGCCACCAGCAGAGATCCGGACAGGGCCTACAATGAGCAGTTCTTC.

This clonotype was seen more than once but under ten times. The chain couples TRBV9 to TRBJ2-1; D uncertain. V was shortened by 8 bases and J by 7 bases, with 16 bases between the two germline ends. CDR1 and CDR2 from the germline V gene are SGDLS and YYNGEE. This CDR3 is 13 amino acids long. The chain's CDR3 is CASEAFPENEQFF. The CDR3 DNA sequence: TGTGCCAGTGAGGCGTTCCCAGAGAATGAGCAGTTCTTC.

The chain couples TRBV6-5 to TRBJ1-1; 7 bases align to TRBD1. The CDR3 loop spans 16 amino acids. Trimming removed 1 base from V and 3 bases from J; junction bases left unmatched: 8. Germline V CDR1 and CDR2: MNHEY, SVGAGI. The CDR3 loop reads CASSYLRQGRDTEAFF. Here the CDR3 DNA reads TGTGCCAGCAGTTACTTACGACAGGGAAGGGACACTGAAGCTTTCTTT.

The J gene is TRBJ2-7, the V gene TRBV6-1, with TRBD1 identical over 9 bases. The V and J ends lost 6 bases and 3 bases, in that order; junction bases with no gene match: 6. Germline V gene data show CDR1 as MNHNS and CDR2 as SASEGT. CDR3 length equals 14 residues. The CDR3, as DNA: TGTGCCAGCAGCCGGACAGGGGCAGACTACGAGCAGTACTTC. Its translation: CASSRTGADYEQYF.

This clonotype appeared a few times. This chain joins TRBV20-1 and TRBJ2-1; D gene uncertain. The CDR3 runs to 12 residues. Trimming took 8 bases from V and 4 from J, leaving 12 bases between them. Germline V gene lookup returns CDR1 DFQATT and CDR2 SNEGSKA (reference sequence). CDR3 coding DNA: TGCAGTCTCACTACGTCTTACAATGAGCAGTTCTTC. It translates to CSLTTSYNEQFF.